This T cell receptor beta chain emerged from a study of tumor and adjacent non-tumor tissue in lung cancer. Study-wide context: Samples averaged around 3.9 million productive TCRbeta reads each.

No cell sorting was done before RNA was extracted from the tissue. Between August and November 2014, newly diagnosed, chemotherapy-naive lung cancer patients underwent thoracic surgery in China. A modified ARM-PCR protocol with three rounds of nested PCR amplified TCRbeta. From the multiplex PCR reads, TCRdb called clonotypes with MiXCR, one entry per CDR3 protein. The profile shows fewer than 80,000 distinct CDR3 sequences, roughly 70% of them singletons. The table lists this clonotype with many counts. Its target is not known. CDR1 SGHKS and CDR2 YYEKEE come from the germline V gene (reference sequence). The CDR3 consists of 15 residues. J gave up 2 bases and V 1 base, and 5 bases lay outside the gene matches. Study-level findings and limits: Normal lung showed higher cumulative top 100 clone frequency than tumor. Tumor TCR diversity, when higher, was linked to shorter survival.

Material for sequencing was lung tumor tissue. The J gene is TRBJ2-5, the V gene TRBV5-5; the match to TRBD1 covers 7 bases. The sequence was obtained from a woman aged 70-85 years with non-small cell lung cancer. CDR3 loop: CASSLYTGEQETQYF. CDR3 nucleotides: TGTGCCAGCAGCTTGTATACAGGGGAACAAGAGACCCAGTACTTC. Full variable domain (rest looked up from reference TRBV5-5 and TRBJ2-5): DAGVTQSPTHLIKTRGQQVTLRCSPISGHKSVSWYQQVLGQGPQFIFQYYEKEERGRGNFPDRFSARQFPNYSSELNVNALLLGDSALYLCASSLYTGEQETQYFGPGTRLLVL.